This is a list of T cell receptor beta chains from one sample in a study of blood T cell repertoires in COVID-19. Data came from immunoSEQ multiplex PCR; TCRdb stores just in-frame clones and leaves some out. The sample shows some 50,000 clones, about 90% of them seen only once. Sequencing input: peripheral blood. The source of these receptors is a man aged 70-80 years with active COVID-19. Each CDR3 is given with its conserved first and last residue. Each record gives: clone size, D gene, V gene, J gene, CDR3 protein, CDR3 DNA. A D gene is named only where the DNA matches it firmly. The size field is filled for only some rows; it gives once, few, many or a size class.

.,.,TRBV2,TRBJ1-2,CASRGDTSYGYTF,TGTGCCAGCAGAGGGGACACGTCCTATGGCTACACCTTC
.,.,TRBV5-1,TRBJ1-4,CASSLAVRQTDEKLFF,TGCGCCAGCAGCTTGGCGGTGCGGCAGACGGATGAAAAACTGTTTTTT
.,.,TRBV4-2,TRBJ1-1,CASSLTGTLNTEAFF,TGTGCCAGCAGCCTCACCGGGACTTTGAACACTGAAGCTTTCTTT
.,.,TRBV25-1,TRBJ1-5,CASSDRGYQPQHF,TGTGCCAGCAGTGACAGGGGTTATCAGCCCCAGCATTTT
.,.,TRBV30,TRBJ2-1,CAWSALPILSEQFF,TGTGCCTGGAGTGCACTACCGATTCTTTCTGAGCAGTTCTTC
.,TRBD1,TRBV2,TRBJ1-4,CASSAGQGYEKLFF,TGTGCCAGCAGCGCGGGACAGGGCTATGAAAAACTGTTTTTT
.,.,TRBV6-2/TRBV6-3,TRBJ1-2,CASSDDKDYGYTF,TGTGCCAGCAGCGACGACAAGGACTATGGCTACACCTTC
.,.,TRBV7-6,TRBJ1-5,CASSLGQGTEPQHF,TGTGCCAGCAGCTTAGGGCAGGGGACGGAGCCCCAGCATTTT
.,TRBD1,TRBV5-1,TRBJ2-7,CASSLGLRGRLSYEQYF,TGCGCCAGCAGCTTGGGATTAAGGGGGCGACTCTCCTACGAGCAGTACTTC
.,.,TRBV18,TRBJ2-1,CASSPPVRNEQFF,TGTGCCAGCTCACCACCTGTGCGGAATGAGCAGTTCTTC
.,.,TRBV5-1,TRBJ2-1,CASSLVMAGNLNNEQFF,TGCGCCAGCAGCTTGGTAATGGCCGGGAACCTAAACAATGAGCAGTTCTTC
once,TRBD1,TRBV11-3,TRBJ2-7,CASSPRQGYEQYF,TGTGCCAGCAGCCCCCGACAGGGTTACGAGCAGTACTTC
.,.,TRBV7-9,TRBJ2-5,CASSLNLETQYF,TGTGCCAGCAGCTTAAATCTGGAGACCCAGTACTTC
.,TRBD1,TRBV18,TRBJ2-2,CASSRDRDRGNTGELFF,TGTGCCAGCTCCCGGGACCGGGACAGGGGAAACACCGGGGAGCTGTTTTTT
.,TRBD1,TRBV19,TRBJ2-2,CASSTDRGGELFF,TGTGCCAGTAGTACGGACAGGGGGGGGGAGCTGTTTTTT
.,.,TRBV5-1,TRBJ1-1,CASSLAGGQGAFF,TGCGCCAGCAGCTTGGCGGGGGGGCAGGGAGCTTTCTTT
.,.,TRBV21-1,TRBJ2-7,CASSKYRTSSAYEQYF,TGTGCCAGCAGCAAATATCGGACTTCCTCTGCCTACGAGCAGTACTTC
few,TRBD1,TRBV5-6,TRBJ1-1,CASRLTGGRTEAFF,TGTGCCAGCAGATTGACAGGGGGGAGGACTGAAGCTTTCTTT